This T cell receptor (beta chain) was identified in a study of PD-L1 blockade in urothelial cancer. Study details: Atezolizumab, begun by patients around 2014, was given at 1,200 mg intravenously every 3 weeks. Twenty-five of 29 patients were men who had bladder-origin urothelial cancer.

From germline, CDR1 is SGDLS and CDR2 YYNGEE. Trimming took off 0 bases at V and 5 bases at J, with 12 bases between the two ends. CDR3 length: 15 amino acids. TCRdb's copy holds only in-frame clones and misses some; the assay was immunoSEQ multiplex PCR. The repertoire holds over 45,000 clones, with approximately 86% as singletons. Findings of the study overall: Lower than median blood TCR clonality before treatment predicted better survival.

To note about this clone: What it binds is not known.

Time point noted: pretreatment peripheral blood. Sequences were derived from PBMCs, sampled around atezolizumab (anti-PD-L1) treatment. The clonotype comes from a man in his sixties with urothelial cancer. The chain employs TRBV9 and TRBJ2-1; D remains unclear. CDR3 coding DNA: TGTGCCAGCAGCGTAGCCCCCTTTGGAGACAATGAGCAGTTCTTC. Amino acid sequence: CASSVAPFGDNEQFF. Together with reference TRBV9 and TRBJ2-1, the CDR3 gives the full variable domain: DSGVTQTPKHLITATGQRVTLRCSPRSGDLSVYWYQQSLDQGLQFLIQYYNGEERAKGNILERFSAQQFPDLHSELNLSSLELGDSALYFCASSVAPFGDNEQFFGPGTRLTVL.